Below, one T cell receptor beta chain is given with its context. The data stem from a study of PD-1 blockade in classical Hodgkin lymphoma. Each and every patient relapsed after autologous stem cell transplantation, and patients got differing brentuximab vedotin exposure. Best outcomes ranged across complete response, partial response and progressive disease. Trimming at V came to 5 bases and at J to 3 bases, leaving 3 bases not matched to a gene. The CDR3 length is 13 residues. The V gene's germline CDR1 is SGHVS and CDR2 FQNEAQ. Using immunoSEQ multiplex PCR, the repertoire was profiled, and TCRdb retains in-frame clones only, with some absent. Of about 100,000 clones detected, approximately 80% appear once; the ten largest clones hold 10% to 15%.

The specimen was peripheral blood mononuclear cells (PBMCs), collected at baseline. The V gene is TRBV7-8, the J gene TRBJ1-1; 7 bases fit TRBD1. The origin of this receptor is a human donor with classical Hodgkin lymphoma. This CDR3 reads CASSPQGHTEAFF. Here the CDR3 DNA reads TGTGCCAGCAGCCCACAGGGGCACACTGAAGCTTTCTTT.